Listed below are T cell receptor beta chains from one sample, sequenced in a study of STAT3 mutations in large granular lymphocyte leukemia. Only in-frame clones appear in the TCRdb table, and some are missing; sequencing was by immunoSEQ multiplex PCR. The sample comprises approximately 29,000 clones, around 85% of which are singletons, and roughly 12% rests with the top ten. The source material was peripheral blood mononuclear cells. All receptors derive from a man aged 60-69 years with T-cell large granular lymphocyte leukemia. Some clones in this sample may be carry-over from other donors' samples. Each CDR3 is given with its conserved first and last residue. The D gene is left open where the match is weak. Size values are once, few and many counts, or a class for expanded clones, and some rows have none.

CDR3nt: TGCGCCAGCAGCCCGGGACAGTCTGGGGCCAACGTCCTGACTTTC
CDR3aa: CASSPGQSGANVLTF
d_gene: TRBD1
abundance: -
j_gene: TRBJ2-6
v_gene: TRBV5-1

CDR3nt: TGTGCCAGCAGTTTGGTTGGTAGCGAAGAGACCCAGTACTTC
CDR3aa: CASSLVGSEETQYF
d_gene: -
abundance: -
j_gene: TRBJ2-5
v_gene: TRBV28

CDR3nt: TGTGCCAGCAGCATGGTAGGGGTAGATACGCAGTATTTT
CDR3aa: CASSMVGVDTQYF
d_gene: -
abundance: once
j_gene: TRBJ2-3
v_gene: TRBV5-4

CDR3nt: TGTGCCAGCAGCTTAGTTGGCCGGTGGCAGGCCAACTATGGCTACACCTTC
CDR3aa: CASSLVGRWQANYGYTF
d_gene: -
abundance: -
j_gene: TRBJ1-2
v_gene: TRBV7-2

CDR3nt: TGTGCCAGCAGCTTAGTGGGACAGACTAACACCGGGGAGCTGTTTTTT
CDR3aa: CASSLVGQTNTGELFF
d_gene: TRBD1
abundance: once
j_gene: TRBJ2-2
v_gene: TRBV7-6

CDR3nt: TGTGCCAGCAGTGGGGGAGGGACAGGGGGCTACGAGCAGTACTTC
CDR3aa: CASSGGGTGGYEQYF
d_gene: TRBD1
abundance: -
j_gene: TRBJ2-7
v_gene: TRBV2

CDR3nt: TGTGCCAGCAGTGGGCTAGCGGGGGGGGTAGCCAAAAACATTCAGTACTTC
CDR3aa: CASSGLAGGVAKNIQYF
d_gene: TRBD2
abundance: -
j_gene: TRBJ2-4
v_gene: TRBV2

CDR3nt: TGTGCCAGCAGGGACAGGGGACGGGACTATGGCTACACCTTC
CDR3aa: CASRDRGRDYGYTF
d_gene: TRBD1
abundance: -
j_gene: TRBJ1-2
v_gene: TRBV6-1

CDR3nt: TGTGCCACCAGCAGAGCCGGACAGGGCAAAGTCCTGACTTTC
CDR3aa: CATSRAGQGKVLTF
d_gene: TRBD1
abundance: -
j_gene: TRBJ2-6
v_gene: TRBV15

CDR3nt: TGCGCCAGCAGCTTGGAAGGGCTAGGCACAGATACGCAGTATTTT
CDR3aa: CASSLEGLGTDTQYF
d_gene: -
abundance: -
j_gene: TRBJ2-3
v_gene: TRBV5-1

CDR3nt: TGTGCCACCAGCGAACCGGGACAGAACTATGGCTACACCTTC
CDR3aa: CATSEPGQNYGYTF
d_gene: TRBD1
abundance: once
j_gene: TRBJ1-2
v_gene: TRBV15

CDR3nt: TGTGCCAGCAGCTTAGGGGGACAATCCTACGAGCAGTACTTC
CDR3aa: CASSLGGQSYEQYF
d_gene: -
abundance: -
j_gene: TRBJ2-7
v_gene: TRBV5-4

CDR3nt: TGCGCCAGCAGCCAAGGGTTGACAGGGCAGAATGAAAAACTGTTTTTT
CDR3aa: CASSQGLTGQNEKLFF
d_gene: TRBD1
abundance: -
j_gene: TRBJ1-4
v_gene: TRBV4-1

CDR3nt: TGCGCCAGCAGTCACGGGGCCTACGAGCAGTACTTC
CDR3aa: CASSHGAYEQYF
d_gene: -
abundance: -
j_gene: TRBJ2-7
v_gene: TRBV5-1

CDR3nt: TGTGCCAGCAGTTACGGAGGGGACACTGAAGCTTTCTTT
CDR3aa: CASSYGGDTEAFF
d_gene: -
abundance: -
j_gene: TRBJ1-1
v_gene: TRBV6-6

CDR3nt: TGTGCCAGCAGCGGGACTAGATCGGGGGAGCAGTACTTC
CDR3aa: CASSGTRSGEQYF
d_gene: TRBD2
abundance: once
j_gene: TRBJ2-7
v_gene: TRBV5-4

CDR3nt: TGTGCCAGCAGCTTAGAAGCGTCGAAGATCGCGACCCAGTACTTC
CDR3aa: CASSLEASKIATQYF
d_gene: -
abundance: -
j_gene: TRBJ2-5
v_gene: TRBV13

CDR3nt: TGTGCCAGCAGTTTAATGGGACAGGGAGCGGGGCAGCCCCAGCATTTT
CDR3aa: CASSLMGQGAGQPQHF
d_gene: TRBD1
abundance: once
j_gene: TRBJ1-5
v_gene: TRBV27

CDR3nt: TGTGCCAGCAGCCCAGGAGGCAGGGTAGGAGGCTACACCTTC
CDR3aa: CASSPGGRVGGYTF
d_gene: -
abundance: -
j_gene: TRBJ1-2
v_gene: TRBV7-2

CDR3nt: TGTGCCACCAGCAGAGAGGGACCCCGACACCAGTACTTC
CDR3aa: CATSREGPRHQYF
d_gene: -
abundance: -
j_gene: TRBJ2-5
v_gene: TRBV15

CDR3nt: TGTGCTAGTGGTTATGGCGGCAATCAGCCCCAGCATTTT
CDR3aa: CASGYGGNQPQHF
d_gene: -
abundance: -
j_gene: TRBJ1-5
v_gene: TRBV12-5

CDR3nt: TGCGCCAGCAGATCGGGAGCAGAAGGCACTGAAGCTTTCTTT
CDR3aa: CASRSGAEGTEAFF
d_gene: -
abundance: -
j_gene: TRBJ1-1
v_gene: TRBV5-1

CDR3nt: TGCGCCAGCAGCGCGGGGCTAGCGGGAGGGCCTCCCTACGAGCAGTACTTC
CDR3aa: CASSAGLAGGPPYEQYF
d_gene: TRBD2
abundance: -
j_gene: TRBJ2-7
v_gene: TRBV5-1

CDR3nt: TGTGCCAGCACCCAAGGTACTGAGCAGTTCTTC
CDR3aa: CASTQGTEQFF
d_gene: -
abundance: -
j_gene: TRBJ2-1
v_gene: TRBV7-9